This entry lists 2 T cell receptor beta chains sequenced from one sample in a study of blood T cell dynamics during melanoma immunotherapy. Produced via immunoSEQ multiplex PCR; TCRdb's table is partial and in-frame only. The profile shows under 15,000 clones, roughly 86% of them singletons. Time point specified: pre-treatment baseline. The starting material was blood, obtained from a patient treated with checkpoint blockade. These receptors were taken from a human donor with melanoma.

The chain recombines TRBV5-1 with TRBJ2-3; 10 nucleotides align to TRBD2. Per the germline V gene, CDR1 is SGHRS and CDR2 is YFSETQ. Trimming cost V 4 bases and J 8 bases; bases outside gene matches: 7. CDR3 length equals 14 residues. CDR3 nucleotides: TGCGCCAGCAGCGTCGGGACTAGCGAGCGTACGCAGTATTTT. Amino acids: CASSVGTSERTQYF. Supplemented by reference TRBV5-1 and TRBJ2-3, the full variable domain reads KAGVTQTPRYLIKTRGQQVTLSCSPISGHRSVSWYQQTPGQGLQFLFEYFSETQRNKGNFPGRFSGRQFSNSRSEMNVSTLELGDSALYLCASSVGTSERTQYFGPGTRLTVL.

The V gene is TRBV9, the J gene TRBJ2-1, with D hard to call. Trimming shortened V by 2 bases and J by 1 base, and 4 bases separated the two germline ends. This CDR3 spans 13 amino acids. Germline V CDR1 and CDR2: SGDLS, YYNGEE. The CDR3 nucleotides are TGTGCCAGCAGCGTGAATTCCTACAATGAGCAGTTCTTC. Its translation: CASSVNSYNEQFF.